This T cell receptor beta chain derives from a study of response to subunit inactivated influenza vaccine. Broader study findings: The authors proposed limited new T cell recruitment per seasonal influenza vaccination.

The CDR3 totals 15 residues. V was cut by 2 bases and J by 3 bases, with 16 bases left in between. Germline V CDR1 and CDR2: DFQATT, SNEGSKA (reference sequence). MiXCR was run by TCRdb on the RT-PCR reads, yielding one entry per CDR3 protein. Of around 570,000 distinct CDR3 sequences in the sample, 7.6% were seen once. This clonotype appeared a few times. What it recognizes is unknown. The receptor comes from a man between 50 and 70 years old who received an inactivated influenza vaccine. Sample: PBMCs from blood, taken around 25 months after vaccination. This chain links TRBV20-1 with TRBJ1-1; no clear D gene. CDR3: CSARSGGRQDTEAFF. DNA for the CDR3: TGCAGTGCTAGATCAGGCGGGAGACAAGACACTGAAGCTTTCTTT.